The rows below give T cell receptor beta chains drawn from one sample of a study of shared clonotypes between healthy human individuals. The repertoire was sequenced with immunoSEQ multiplex PCR; TCRdb's copy has only in-frame clones and lacks some. The table includes about 2.4 million clones, roughly 92% detected once. Sequenced: naive CD4+ T cells sorted from blood. Source of these receptors: a man between 18 and 35 years old in good health. The CDR3 runs from the conserved cysteine through the conserved F or W. The D gene is left open where the match is weak. Not every row has a clone size; where given, it reads once, few, many or a size class.

TRBV5-1	TRBD1	-	TRBJ2-7	CASSLWDRREQYF	TGCGCCAGCAGCTTATGGGACAGGCGGGAGCAGTACTTC
TRBV7-6	TRBD2	-	TRBJ2-1	CASSLDPPSGVSSYNEQFF	TGTGCCAGCAGCTTAGACCCACCTAGCGGCGTCAGCTCCTACAATGAGCAGTTCTTC
TRBV5-1	TRBD1	-	TRBJ2-5	CASSLAGQGASETQYF	TGCGCCAGCAGCTTGGCCGGGCAGGGGGCGTCGGAGACCCAGTACTTC
TRBV4-1	-	-	TRBJ2-3	CASSQGTPPRASGTDTQYF	TGCGCCAGCAGCCAAGGTACCCCACCCCGGGCTAGCGGCACAGATACGCAGTATTTT
TRBV11-2	-	-	TRBJ1-6	CASRDTLWDSPLHF	TGTGCCAGCAGGGACACCCTGTGGGATTCACCCCTCCACTTT
TRBV29-1	-	-	TRBJ2-3	CSVAILDADTQYF	TGCAGCGTTGCCATCCTAGATGCGGATACGCAGTATTTT
TRBV5-8	-	-	TRBJ2-1	CASSRVEGINEQFF	TGTGCCAGCAGCCGGGTCGAGGGTATCAATGAGCAGTTCTTC
TRBV2	-	-	TRBJ1-4	CASSETGGAKLFF	TGTGCCAGCAGTGAAACTGGCGGGGCTAAACTGTTTTTT
TRBV5-1	TRBD2	-	TRBJ2-7	CASSTGTSGSSPYEQYF	TGCGCCAGCAGTACCGGGACTAGCGGGAGTTCACCCTACGAGCAGTACTTC
TRBV29-1	TRBD2	-	TRBJ2-1	CSGRAGGLSYNEQFF	TGCAGCGGGAGAGCGGGAGGACTCTCCTACAATGAGCAGTTCTTC
TRBV11-2	TRBD1	once	TRBJ2-2	CASSHGQGGFRTGELFF	TGTGCCAGCAGTCATGGACAGGGGGGATTTCGAACCGGGGAGCTGTTTTTT
TRBV19	TRBD1	-	TRBJ1-5	CATDRGGQAIGQPQHF	TGTGCCACCGACCGAGGGGGACAGGCCATAGGGCAGCCCCAGCATTTT
TRBV4-1	-	-	TRBJ2-3	CASSQAPISGDTQYF	TGCGCCAGCAGCCAAGCCCCTATCTCTGGGGATACGCAGTATTTT
TRBV7-2	TRBD2	-	TRBJ2-1	CASSSGTRSPYNEQFF	TGTGCCAGCAGCTCCGGGACTAGGTCGCCCTACAATGAGCAGTTCTTC
TRBV30	TRBD2	-	TRBJ2-5	CAWTSGRETQYF	TGTGCCTGGACTAGCGGGCGGGAGACCCAGTACTTC
TRBV7-8	-	-	TRBJ2-1	CASSPFLGSEQFF	TGTGCCAGCAGCCCTTTCCTGGGGAGCGAGCAGTTCTTC
TRBV10-3	TRBD2	-	TRBJ2-5	CAISGGLVVREQYF	TGTGCCATCAGTGGGGGACTAGTGGTAAGGGAGCAGTACTTC
TRBV2	-	few	TRBJ2-7	CASSAEGGVSYEQYF	TGTGCCAGCAGTGCGGAGGGGGGCGTCTCCTACGAGCAGTACTTC
TRBV6-5	TRBD1	-	TRBJ1-2	CASGRQGTANYGYTF	TGTGCCAGCGGTCGACAGGGGACCGCTAACTATGGCTACACCTTC
TRBV21-1	-	-	TRBJ1-4	CASSKWGTGQNEKLFF	TGTGCCAGCAGCAAATGGGGGACGGGACAGAATGAAAAACTGTTTTTT
TRBV4-3	TRBD2	-	TRBJ2-7	CASSHSGTSGRYEQYF	TGCGCCAGCAGCCACTCCGGGACTAGCGGGAGGTACGAGCAGTACTTC
TRBV7-2	TRBD1	-	TRBJ1-2	CASSLDRGHYGYTF	TGTGCCAGCAGCCTCGACAGGGGTCACTATGGCTACACCTTC
TRBV7-2	-	once	TRBJ2-1	CASSLVGASQINEQFF	TGTGCCAGCAGCTTAGTGGGGGCTAGTCAGATCAATGAGCAGTTCTTC
TRBV19	TRBD1	-	TRBJ2-7	CASSIKGQAHEQYF	TGTGCCAGTAGTATTAAGGGACAGGCCCACGAGCAGTACTTC
TRBV5-4	-	-	TRBJ2-3	CASSPSGGNTDTQYF	TGTGCCAGCAGCCCGTCGGGCGGTAACACAGATACGCAGTATTTT
TRBV5-4	-	-	TRBJ2-7	CASSLASGTKESYEQYF	TGTGCCAGCAGCTTGGCCTCGGGGACAAAGGAGTCCTACGAGCAGTACTTC